This T cell receptor (beta chain) was profiled in a study of T cells in Graves' hyperthyroidism and ophthalmopathy. Study-wide findings and caveats: Most clonotypes that expanded in the thyroid above 0.001 also showed up in blood.

The sample holds a few counts of this clonotype. The antigen remains undetermined. Regions amplified from RNA transcripts were the TCR beta CDR3 regions. Using the HTBI primer set, a first-round RT-PCR was run on the TCR CDR3. One entry per CDR3 protein, called by TCRdb with MiXCR from the multiplex PCR reads. The sample comprises around 250,000 distinct CDR3 sequences, approximately 15% of which are singletons, and roughly 15% rests with the top ten. After removal of 7 bases from V and 0 bases from J, the junction contained 15 bases not matched to a gene. Per the germline V gene, CDR1 is MNHNS and CDR2 is SASEGT. There are 18 residues in the CDR3.

The rearrangement links TRBV6-1 to TRBJ1-5; 7 nucleotides line up with TRBD1. The receptor's source is a woman aged 40 to 50 with Graves' hyperthyroidism that later progressed to Graves' ophthalmopathy. Sequenced material: blood. DNA of the CDR3: TGTGCCAGCACACCGGAAGACAGGGTCTTCTATAGCAATCAGCCCCAGCATTTT. Translated, it gives CASTPEDRVFYSNQPQHF.